The clone carrying this T cell receptor beta chain is categorized as large. Antigen specificity is unknown. Using its own MiXCR run on the reads, TCRdb lists one record per CDR3 protein. The sample records some 1,800 distinct CDR3 sequences, about 17% being singletons. The source of the sample is a study of liver allograft versus peripheral blood T cells. Whole-study context: The authors compared T cell receptor repertoires in transplanted livers with those in the peripheral blood of recipients.

Findings and limits, study-wide: Intragraft liver T cell receptor repertoires reportedly differed from peripheral blood repertoires.

Germline V gene sequence: CDR1 KGHSH, CDR2 LQKENI. CDR3 size: 15 residues. V dropped 6 bases and J dropped 0; count of bases not matched to a gene: 5. The chain has TRBV18 and TRBJ1-3, with 7 positions matching TRBD1. This sequence originates from a human patient who had a liver transplant. Part of the T cell pool may stem from the graft donor. The CDR3 region is CASSPGQLSGNTIYF. In nucleotides, the CDR3 is TGTGCCAGCTCCCCGGGACAGCTCTCTGGAAACACCATATATTTT.